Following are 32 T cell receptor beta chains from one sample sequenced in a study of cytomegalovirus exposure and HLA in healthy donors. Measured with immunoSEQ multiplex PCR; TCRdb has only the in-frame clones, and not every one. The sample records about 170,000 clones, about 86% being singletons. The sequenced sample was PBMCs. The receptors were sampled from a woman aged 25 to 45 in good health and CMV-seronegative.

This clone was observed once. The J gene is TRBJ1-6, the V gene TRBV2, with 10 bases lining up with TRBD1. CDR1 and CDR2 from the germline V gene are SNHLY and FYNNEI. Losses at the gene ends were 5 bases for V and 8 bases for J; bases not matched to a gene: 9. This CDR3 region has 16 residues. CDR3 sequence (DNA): TGTGCCAGCAGTACGGGGACAGGGGTACTCTATTCACCCCTCCACTTT. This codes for CASSTGTGVLYSPLHF. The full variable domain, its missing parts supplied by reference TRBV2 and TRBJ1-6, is EPEVTQTPSHQVTQMGQEVILRCVPISNHLYFYWYRQILGQKVEFLVSFYNNEISEKSEIFDDQFSVERPDGSNFTLKIRSTKLEDSAMYFCASSTGTGVLYSPLHFGNGTRLTVT.

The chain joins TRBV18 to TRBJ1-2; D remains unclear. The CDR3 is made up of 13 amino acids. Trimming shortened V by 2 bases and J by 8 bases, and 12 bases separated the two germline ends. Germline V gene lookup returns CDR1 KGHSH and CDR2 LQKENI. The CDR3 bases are TGTGCCAGCTCACCAGCCGGTTCCGAGGGCTACACCTTC. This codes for CASSPAGSEGYTF.

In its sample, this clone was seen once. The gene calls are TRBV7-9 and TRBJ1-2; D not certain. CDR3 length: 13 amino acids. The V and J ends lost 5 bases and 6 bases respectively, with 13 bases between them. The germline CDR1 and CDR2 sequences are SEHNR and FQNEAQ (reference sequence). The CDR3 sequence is CASSAPTGDGYTF. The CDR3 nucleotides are TGTGCCAGCAGCGCCCCAACCGGAGATGGCTACACCTTC.

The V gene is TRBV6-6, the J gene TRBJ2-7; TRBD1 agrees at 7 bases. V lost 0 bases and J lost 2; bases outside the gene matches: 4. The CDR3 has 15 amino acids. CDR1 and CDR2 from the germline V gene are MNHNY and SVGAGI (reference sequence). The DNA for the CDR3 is TGTGCCAGCAGTTACTCTTCAGGGGGTCCCTACGAGCAGTACTTC. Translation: CASSYSSGGPYEQYF.

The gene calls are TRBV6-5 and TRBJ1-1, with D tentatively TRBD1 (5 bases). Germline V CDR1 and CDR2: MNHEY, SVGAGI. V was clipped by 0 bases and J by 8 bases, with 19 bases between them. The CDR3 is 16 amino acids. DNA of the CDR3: TGTGCCAGCAGTTACTCGAGGGCGGGACCTCCCGGGGAAGCTTTCTTT. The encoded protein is CASSYSRAGPPGEAFF.

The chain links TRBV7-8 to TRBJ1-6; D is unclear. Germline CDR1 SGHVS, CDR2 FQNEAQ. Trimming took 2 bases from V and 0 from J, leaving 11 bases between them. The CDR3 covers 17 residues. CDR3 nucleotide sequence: TGTGCCAGCAGCTTAATGGTCCGCAGCTCCTATAATTCACCCCTCCACTTT. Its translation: CASSLMVRSSYNSPLHF.

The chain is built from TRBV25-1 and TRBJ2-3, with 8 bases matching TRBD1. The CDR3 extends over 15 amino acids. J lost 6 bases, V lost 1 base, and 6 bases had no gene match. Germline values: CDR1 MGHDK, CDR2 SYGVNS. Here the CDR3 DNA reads TGTGCCAGCAGTGAATTCTTGGGACAGGATGATACGCAGTATTTT. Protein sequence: CASSEFLGQDDTQYF.

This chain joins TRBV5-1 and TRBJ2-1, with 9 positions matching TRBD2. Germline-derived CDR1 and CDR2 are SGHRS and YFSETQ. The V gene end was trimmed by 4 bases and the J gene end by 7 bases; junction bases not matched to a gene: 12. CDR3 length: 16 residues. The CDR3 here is CASSPLAGGPPNEQFF. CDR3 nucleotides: TGCGCCAGCAGCCCCCTTGCGGGGGGGCCGCCGAATGAGCAGTTCTTC.

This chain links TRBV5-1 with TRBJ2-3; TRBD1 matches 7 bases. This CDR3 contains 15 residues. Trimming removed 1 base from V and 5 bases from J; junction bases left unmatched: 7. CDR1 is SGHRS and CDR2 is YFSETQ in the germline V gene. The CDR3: CASSLNRQGQDTQYF. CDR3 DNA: TGCGCCAGCAGCTTGAATCGACAGGGTCAAGATACGCAGTATTTT.

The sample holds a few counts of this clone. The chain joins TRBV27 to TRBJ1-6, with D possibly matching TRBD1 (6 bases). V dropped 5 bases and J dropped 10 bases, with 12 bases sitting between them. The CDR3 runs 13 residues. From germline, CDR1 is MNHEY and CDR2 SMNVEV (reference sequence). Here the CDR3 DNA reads TGTGCCAGCAGTGCAGGGGTTGGATCACCCCTCCACTTT. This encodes CASSAGVGSPLHF.

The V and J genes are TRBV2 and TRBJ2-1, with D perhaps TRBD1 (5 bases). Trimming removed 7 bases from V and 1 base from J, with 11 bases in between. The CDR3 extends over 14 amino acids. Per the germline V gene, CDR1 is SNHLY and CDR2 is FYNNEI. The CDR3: CASIDSQSYNEQFF. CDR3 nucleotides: TGTGCCAGCATCGACAGCCAATCCTACAATGAGCAGTTCTTC.

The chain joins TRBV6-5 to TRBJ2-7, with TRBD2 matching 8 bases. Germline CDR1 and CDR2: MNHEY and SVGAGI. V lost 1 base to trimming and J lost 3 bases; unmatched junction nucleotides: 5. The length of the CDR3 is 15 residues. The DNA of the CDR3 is TGTGCCAGCAGTTACTTTATAGCGGGGCGCTACGAGCAGTACTTC. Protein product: CASSYFIAGRYEQYF.

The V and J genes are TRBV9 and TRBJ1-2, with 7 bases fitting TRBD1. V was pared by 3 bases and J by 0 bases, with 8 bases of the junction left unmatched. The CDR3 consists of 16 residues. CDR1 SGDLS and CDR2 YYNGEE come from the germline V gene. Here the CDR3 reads CASSDNRGTANYGYTF. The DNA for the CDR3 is TGTGCCAGCAGCGACAACAGGGGTACGGCTAACTATGGCTACACCTTC.

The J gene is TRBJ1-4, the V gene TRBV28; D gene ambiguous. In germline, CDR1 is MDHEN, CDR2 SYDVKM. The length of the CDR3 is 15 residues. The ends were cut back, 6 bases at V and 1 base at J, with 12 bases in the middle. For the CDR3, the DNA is TGTGCCAGCAGCCCGTCCGGGAAAACTAATGAAAAACTGTTTTTT. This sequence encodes CASSPSGKTNEKLFF.

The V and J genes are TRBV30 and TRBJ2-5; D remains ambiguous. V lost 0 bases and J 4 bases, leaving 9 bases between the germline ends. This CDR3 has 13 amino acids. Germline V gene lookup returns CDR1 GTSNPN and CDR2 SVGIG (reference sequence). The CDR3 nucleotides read TGTGCCTGGAGTGTACGAGAGCGAGAGACCCAGTACTTC. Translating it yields CAWSVRERETQYF.

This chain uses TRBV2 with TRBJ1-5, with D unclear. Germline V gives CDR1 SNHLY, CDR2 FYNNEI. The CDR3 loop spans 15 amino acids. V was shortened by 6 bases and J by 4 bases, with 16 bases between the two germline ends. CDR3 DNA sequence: TGTGCCAGCAGCGCCTCTCCAGTCGGGAATCAGCCCCAGCATTTT. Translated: CASSASPVGNQPQHF.

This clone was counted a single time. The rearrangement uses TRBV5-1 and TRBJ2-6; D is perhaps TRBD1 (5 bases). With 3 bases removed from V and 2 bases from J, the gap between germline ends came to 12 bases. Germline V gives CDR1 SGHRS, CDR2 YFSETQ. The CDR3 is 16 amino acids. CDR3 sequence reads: CASSWNRSPGANVLTF. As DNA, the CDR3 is TGCGCCAGCAGCTGGAACAGGTCTCCTGGGGCCAACGTCCTGACTTTC.

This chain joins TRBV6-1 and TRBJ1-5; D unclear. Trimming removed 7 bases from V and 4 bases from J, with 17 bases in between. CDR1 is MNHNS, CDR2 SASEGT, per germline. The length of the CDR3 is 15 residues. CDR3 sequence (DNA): TGTGCCAGCACTCTCATACAAAAGTCAAATCAGCCCCAGCATTTT. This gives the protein CASTLIQKSNQPQHF.

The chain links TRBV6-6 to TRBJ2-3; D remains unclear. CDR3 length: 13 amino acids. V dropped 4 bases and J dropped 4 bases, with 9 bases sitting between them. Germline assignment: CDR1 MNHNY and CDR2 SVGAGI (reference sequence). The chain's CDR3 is CASSFSRADTQYF. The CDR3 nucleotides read TGTGCCAGCAGTTTTTCCCGGGCAGATACGCAGTATTTT.

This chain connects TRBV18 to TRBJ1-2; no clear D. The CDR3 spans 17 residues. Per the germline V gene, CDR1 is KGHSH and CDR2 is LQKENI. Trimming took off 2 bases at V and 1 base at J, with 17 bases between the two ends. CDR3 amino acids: CASSPAAGRAFNYGYTF. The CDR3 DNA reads TGTGCCAGCTCACCAGCGGCTGGGAGGGCATTTAACTATGGCTACACCTTC.

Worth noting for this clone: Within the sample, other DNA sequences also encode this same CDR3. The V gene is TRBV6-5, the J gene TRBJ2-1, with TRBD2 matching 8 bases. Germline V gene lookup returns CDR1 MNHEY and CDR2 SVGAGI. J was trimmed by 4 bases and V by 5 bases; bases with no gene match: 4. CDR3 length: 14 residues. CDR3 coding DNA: TGTGCCAGCAGTACGAGCGGGGGATACAATGAGCAGTTCTTC. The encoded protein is CASSTSGGYNEQFF.

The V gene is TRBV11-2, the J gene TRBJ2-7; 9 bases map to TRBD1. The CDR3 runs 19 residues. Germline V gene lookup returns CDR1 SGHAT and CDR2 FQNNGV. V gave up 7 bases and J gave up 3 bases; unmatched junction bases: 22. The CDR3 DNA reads TGTGCCAGCACCCAAACCCAAGTGGGGACAGGGTGGGTTGGCTACGAGCAGTACTTC. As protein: CASTQTQVGTGWVGYEQYF.

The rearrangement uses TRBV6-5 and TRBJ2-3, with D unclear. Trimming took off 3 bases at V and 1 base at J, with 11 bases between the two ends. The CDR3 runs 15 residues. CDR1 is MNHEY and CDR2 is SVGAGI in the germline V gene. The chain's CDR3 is CASSYLQKGTDTQYF. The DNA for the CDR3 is TGTGCCAGCAGTTATTTACAGAAGGGCACAGATACGCAGTATTTT.

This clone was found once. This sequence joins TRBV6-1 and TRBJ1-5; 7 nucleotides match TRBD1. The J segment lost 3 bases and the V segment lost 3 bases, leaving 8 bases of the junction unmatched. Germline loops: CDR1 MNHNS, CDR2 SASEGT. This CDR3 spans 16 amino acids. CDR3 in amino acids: CASSETQGGLNQPQHF. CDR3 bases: TGTGCCAGCAGTGAGACTCAGGGGGGCCTCAATCAGCCCCAGCATTTT.

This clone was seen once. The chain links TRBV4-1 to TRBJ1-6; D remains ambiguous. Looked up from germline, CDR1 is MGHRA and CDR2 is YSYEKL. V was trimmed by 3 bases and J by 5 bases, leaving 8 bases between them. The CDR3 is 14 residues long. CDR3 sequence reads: CASSHHTNNSPLHF. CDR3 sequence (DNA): TGCGCCAGCAGCCACCACACAAATAATTCACCCCTCCACTTT.

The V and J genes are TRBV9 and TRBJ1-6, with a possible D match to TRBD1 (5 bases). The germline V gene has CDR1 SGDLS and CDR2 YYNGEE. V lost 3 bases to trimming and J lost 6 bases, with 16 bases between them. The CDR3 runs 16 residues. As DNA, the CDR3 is TGTGCCAGCAGCGCGGCCCCAGGGTATGGTAATTCACCCCTCCACTTT. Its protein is CASSAAPGYGNSPLHF.

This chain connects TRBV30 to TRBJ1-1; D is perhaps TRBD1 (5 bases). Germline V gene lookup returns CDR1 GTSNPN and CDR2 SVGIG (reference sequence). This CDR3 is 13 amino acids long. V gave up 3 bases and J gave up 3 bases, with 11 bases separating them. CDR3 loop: CAWRSQGYTEAFF. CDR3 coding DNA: TGTGCCTGGAGAAGTCAGGGCTACACTGAAGCTTTCTTT.

The CDR3 is CASTPPGGRYEQYF. The CDR3 coding sequence is TGTGCCAGCACCCCCCCGGGAGGTCGTTACGAGCAGTACTTC. J is TRBJ2-7 and V is TRBV28; 7 bases are a match to TRBD2. V was clipped by 7 bases and J by 4 bases; unmatched bases: 10. This CDR3 contains 14 residues. CDR1 MDHEN and CDR2 SYDVKM come from the germline V gene.

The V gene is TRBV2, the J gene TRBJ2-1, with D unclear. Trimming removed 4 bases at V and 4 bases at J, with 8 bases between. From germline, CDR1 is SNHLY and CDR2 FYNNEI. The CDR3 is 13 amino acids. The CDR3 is CASSVGPYNEQFF. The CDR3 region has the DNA TGTGCCAGCAGTGTCGGTCCTTACAATGAGCAGTTCTTC.

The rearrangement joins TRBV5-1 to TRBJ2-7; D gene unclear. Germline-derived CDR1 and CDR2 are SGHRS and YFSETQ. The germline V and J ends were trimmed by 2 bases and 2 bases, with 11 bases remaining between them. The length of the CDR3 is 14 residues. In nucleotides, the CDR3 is TGCGCCAGCAGCTTCTATTCGGGTCCCTACGAGCAGTACTTC. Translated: CASSFYSGPYEQYF.

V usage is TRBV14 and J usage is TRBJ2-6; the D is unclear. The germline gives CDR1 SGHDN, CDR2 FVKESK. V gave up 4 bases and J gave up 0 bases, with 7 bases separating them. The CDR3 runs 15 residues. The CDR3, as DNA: TGTGCCAGCAGCCCTAAATTCTCTGGGGCCAACGTCCTGACTTTC. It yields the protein CASSPKFSGANVLTF.

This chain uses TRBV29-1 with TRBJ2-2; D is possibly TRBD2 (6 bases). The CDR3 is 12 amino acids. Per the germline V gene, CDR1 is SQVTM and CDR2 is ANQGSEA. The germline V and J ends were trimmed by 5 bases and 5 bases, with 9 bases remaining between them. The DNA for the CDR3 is TGCAGCGTTTTTGCGGGAACCGGGGAGCTGTTTTTT. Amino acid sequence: CSVFAGTGELFF.